These 22 T cell receptor beta chains share one sample of origin, sequenced in a study of CD8 T cells in Susac syndrome. When the RNA was reverse transcribed, random hexamers were used with an input of roughly 0.45 to 1 ug. TCRdb re-called the immunoSEQ multiplex PCR reads with MiXCR, one entry per CDR3 protein. Found here are 150,000 to 200,000 distinct CDR3 sequences, roughly 95% of them singletons; the top ten hold approximately 0.14%. Material for sequencing was CD4+ T cells from PBMCs. The receptors were sampled from a human donor in good health.

V is TRBV7-6 and J is TRBJ2-7; D might be TRBD1 (5 bases). Germline assignment: CDR1 SGHVS and CDR2 FNYEAQ. There are 18 residues in the CDR3. Between the trimmed V and J ends, which lost 5 bases and 7 bases, there was a span of 30 bases. As DNA, the CDR3 is TGTGCCAGCAGCGAAAATGTTAACGGACATCCCAATATGGGGGAGCAGTACTTC. Translated, it gives CASSENVNGHPNMGEQYF.

This rearrangement joins TRBV2 to TRBJ2-3; D is unresolved. Per the germline V gene, CDR1 is SNHLY and CDR2 is FYNNEI. The CDR3 has 14 amino acids. Trimming stripped 8 bases from V and 2 bases from J, with 14 bases between. In DNA, the CDR3 is TGTGCCAGCGAATTTGACCGAGCCACAGATACGCAGTATTTT. This translates into CASEFDRATDTQYF.

The genes are TRBV6-1 and TRBJ2-6, with 8 bases fitting TRBD1. The V and J ends lost 6 bases and 2 bases, in that order; junction bases with no gene match: 9. This CDR3 contains 17 residues. Germline V gene lookup returns CDR1 MNHNS and CDR2 SASEGT. The CDR3 coding sequence is TGTGCCAGCAGAAGGTTGCAGGGGGCGGCTGGGGCCAACGTCCTGACTTTC. Translating gives CASRRLQGAAGANVLTF.

This chain connects TRBV10-3 to TRBJ2-2, with TRBD2 matching 13 bases. Per the germline V gene, CDR1 is ENHRY and CDR2 is SYGVKD. The ends lost 3 bases at V and 4 bases at J; junction bases unmatched: 8. There are 18 residues in the CDR3. The CDR3 is CAISERLAGGRGTGELFF. Here the CDR3 DNA reads TGTGCCATCAGTGAAAGACTAGCGGGGGGCCGGGGCACCGGGGAGCTGTTTTTT.

The gene calls are TRBV6-4 and TRBJ1-6, with a tentative D call TRBD1 (5 bases). CDR3 size: 13 residues. The germline CDR1 and CDR2 sequences are MRHNA and SNTAGT. Trimming removed 6 bases at V and 7 bases at J, with 10 bases between. The CDR3 DNA follows: TGTGCCAGCAGCAAGGAGGGGAATTCACCCCTCCACTTT. Protein product: CASSKEGNSPLHF.

This clonotype was counted once. The chain is built from TRBV19 and TRBJ1-5; D is undetermined. CDR1 is LNHDA and CDR2 is SQIVND in the germline V gene (reference sequence). This CDR3 spans 13 amino acids. Trimming removed 8 bases from V and 0 bases from J, with 8 bases in between. This CDR3 is CASASDSNQPQHF. As DNA, the CDR3 is TGTGCCAGTGCTTCAGATAGCAATCAGCCCCAGCATTTT.

The chain carries TRBV12-3 or TRBV12-4 and TRBJ1-2; TRBD1 matches at 7 bases. After removal of 0 bases from V and 1 base from J, the junction contained 8 bases not matched to a gene. The CDR3 has 17 amino acids. The CDR3 sequence is CASSLALWTGVNYGYTF. The CDR3 DNA follows: TGTGCCAGCAGTTTAGCGCTCTGGACAGGAGTTAACTATGGCTACACCTTC.

The V and J genes are TRBV6-2 or TRBV6-3 and TRBJ2-5, with no clear D. This CDR3 contains 12 residues. V was shortened by 6 bases and J by 5 bases, with 10 bases between the two germline ends. The germline V gene has CDR1 MNHEY and CDR2 SVGEGT. The chain's CDR3 is CASSPHEETQYF. CDR3 nucleotides: TGTGCCAGCAGCCCCCATGAGGAGACCCAGTACTTC.

As DNA, the CDR3 is TGCGCCAGCAGCCTCGGGGACAGGTGGGCGAACACTGAAGCTTTCTTT. This encodes CASSLGDRWANTEAFF. The rearrangement uses TRBV23-1 and TRBJ1-1, with 8 bases lining up with TRBD1. TRBV23-1 is an ORF; its function is uncertain. There are 16 residues in the CDR3. The J segment lost 1 base and the V segment lost 6 bases, leaving 10 bases of the junction unmatched.

The chain uses TRBV5-4 and TRBJ1-5; D is unclear. The CDR3 is 12 amino acids. Germline V CDR1 and CDR2: SGHNT, YYREEE (reference sequence). V was cut by 4 bases and J by 3 bases, with 5 bases left in between. In DNA, the CDR3 is TGTGCCAGCAGCGAACTCAATCAGCCCCAGCATTTT. It translates to CASSELNQPQHF.

The V gene is TRBV7-3, the J gene TRBJ2-5; 9 bases map to TRBD2. The CDR3 spans 15 residues. The V segment lost 4 bases and the J segment 3 bases; nucleotides outside the gene matches: 6. Germline CDR1 reads SGHTA; CDR2 reads FQGTGA. The DNA of the CDR3 is TGTGCCAGCAGCTCAAGGGGACTAGCCGAAGAGACCCAGTACTTC. The encoded protein is CASSSRGLAEETQYF.

This clonotype was counted once. The chain combines TRBV5-1 with TRBJ1-2, with 7 bases lining up with TRBD1. V dropped 4 bases and J dropped 8; count of bases not matched to a gene: 8. The length of the CDR3 is 13 residues. Germline V gene lookup returns CDR1 SGHRS and CDR2 YFSETQ. The CDR3 is CASSQDRPGGYTF. DNA for the CDR3: TGCGCCAGCAGCCAGGACAGGCCGGGGGGCTACACCTTC.

V gene TRBV6-1 combines with J gene TRBJ2-3, with 7 positions matching TRBD2. The CDR3 contains 14 residues. Germline V gene sequence: CDR1 MNHNS, CDR2 SASEGT. With V trimmed by 9 bases and J by 4 bases, 10 bases remained unmatched. The CDR3 is CARAPGGFADTQYF. The CDR3 DNA reads TGTGCCAGGGCCCCGGGGGGATTCGCAGATACGCAGTATTTT.

This chain uses TRBV2 with TRBJ1-5, with a weak D call TRBD1 (6 bases). The CDR3 is made up of 14 amino acids. The germline V gene has CDR1 SNHLY and CDR2 FYNNEI. V was cut by 6 bases and J by 1 base, with 10 bases left in between. CDR3 in amino acids: CASRPGVSNQPQHF. DNA for the CDR3: TGTGCCAGCAGACCAGGGGTGAGCAATCAGCCCCAGCATTTT. The whole variable domain, remainder taken from reference TRBV2 and TRBJ1-5, is EPEVTQTPSHQVTQMGQEVILRCVPISNHLYFYWYRQILGQKVEFLVSFYNNEISEKSEIFDDQFSVERPDGSNFTLKIRSTKLEDSAMYFCASRPGVSNQPQHFGDGTRLSIL.

The CDR3 DNA follows: TGCGCCAGCAGCTTGGGGGCTAGGTCACCCCTCCACTTT. As protein: CASSLGARSPLHF. V gene TRBV5-1 combines with J gene TRBJ1-6, with no clear D. V was trimmed by 0 bases and J by 10 bases, leaving 8 bases between them. The V gene's germline CDR1 is SGHRS and CDR2 YFSETQ. This CDR3 contains 13 residues.

The J gene is TRBJ2-5, the V gene TRBV18; D unresolved. In germline, CDR1 is KGHSH, CDR2 LQKENI. The ends were cut back, 3 bases at V and 5 bases at J, with 16 bases in the middle. The CDR3 is made up of 15 amino acids. Written as DNA, the CDR3 is TGTGCCAGCTCACCCCAGTCCGGCGGTAGGGAGACCCAGTACTTC. This sequence encodes CASSPQSGGRETQYF. Supplemented by reference TRBV18 and TRBJ2-5, the full variable domain reads NAGVMQNPRHLVRRRGQEARLRCSPMKGHSHVYWYRQLPEEGLKFMVYLQKENIIDESGMPKERFSAEFPKEGPSILRIQQVVRGDSAAYFCASSPQSGGRETQYFGPGTRLLVL.

This clonotype has just a few counts. The V call is TRBV5-1, the J call TRBJ2-7; 8 bases align to TRBD1. Germline values: CDR1 SGHRS, CDR2 YFSETQ. J was trimmed by 0 bases and V by 4 bases; bases with no gene match: 9. This CDR3 is 16 amino acids long. This CDR3 is CASSRQTGASSYEQYF. The CDR3 DNA sequence: TGCGCCAGCAGCCGACAGACAGGGGCTTCCTCCTACGAGCAGTACTTC.

V and J are TRBV5-8 and TRBJ2-4, with TRBD1 identical over 12 bases. Trimming took 4 bases from V and 9 from J; bases not matched to a gene: 5. The CDR3 extends over 14 amino acids. Germline V lookup: CDR1 SGHTS, CDR2 YDEGEE. In nucleotides, the CDR3 is TGTGCCAGCAGCGCCGGGACAGGGGGCCCCATTCAGTACTTC. As protein: CASSAGTGGPIQYF.

This clonotype appeared a few times. The rearrangement links TRBV12-3 or TRBV12-4 to TRBJ2-5; TRBD2 matches 7 bases. Germline trimming cut 4 bases from V and 5 bases from J; bases unmatched to any gene: 1. This CDR3 is 12 amino acids long. The CDR3 protein is CASSWGGETQYF. DNA for the CDR3: TGTGCCAGCAGTTGGGGGGGGGAGACCCAGTACTTC.

J is TRBJ2-1 and V is TRBV12-3 or TRBV12-4; 9 bases are shared with TRBD2. With 7 bases clipped from V and 14 bases from J, the junction kept 12 bases outside the gene matches. CDR3 size: 13 residues. CDR3 sequence: CASTTHGTSREFF. The CDR3, as DNA: TGTGCCAGCACCACCCATGGGACTAGCCGAGAGTTCTTC.

CDR3 amino acids: CASTPGLATDTQYF. CDR3 nucleotides: TGTGCCAGCACGCCCGGGCTAGCCACAGATACGCAGTATTTT. The rearrangement uses TRBV7-2 and TRBJ2-3; weak D call: TRBD2 (5 bases). The CDR3 spans 14 residues. Trimming removed 7 bases at V and 2 bases at J, with 13 bases between. The germline gives CDR1 SGHTA, CDR2 FQGNSA.

The chain recombines TRBV20-1 with TRBJ2-7, with D possibly matching TRBD1 (6 bases). CDR1 and CDR2 from the germline V gene are DFQATT and SNEGSKA (reference sequence). The V and J ends lost 0 bases and 2 bases respectively, with 11 bases between them. The CDR3 length is 14 residues. The CDR3 coding sequence is TGCAGTGCTAGAGATGTCAGGGGAACCTACGAGCAGTACTTC. Its translation is CSARDVRGTYEQYF.